The sequence of this T cell receptor (beta chain) was determined in a study of cytomegalovirus exposure and HLA in healthy donors. The study ran its PCR with 60 Vbeta and 13 Jbeta primers. Using immunoSEQ multiplex PCR, the repertoire was profiled, and TCRdb retains in-frame clones only, with some absent. Of roughly 80,000 clones in the sample, over 70% were seen once. The length of the CDR3 is 12 residues. Germline V lookup: CDR1 GTSNPN, CDR2 SVGIG (reference sequence). V lost 0 bases to trimming and J lost 7 bases; unmatched junction nucleotides: 2. The TCR was taken from a woman in her thirties or forties in good health and CMV-seronegative. V and J are TRBV30 and TRBJ1-2; TRBD1 agrees at 7 bases. The sample taken for sequencing was PBMCs. CDR3 amino acids: CAWSVTGVGYTF. CDR3 DNA sequence: TGTGCCTGGAGTGTAACAGGGGTTGGCTACACCTTC. Together with reference TRBV30 and TRBJ1-2, the CDR3 gives the full variable domain: SQTIHQWPATLVQPVGSPLSLECTVEGTSNPNLYWYRQAAGRGLQLLFYSVGIGQISSEVPQNLSASRPQDRQFILSSKKLLLSDSGFYLCAWSVTGVGYTFGSGTRLTVV.